The present T cell receptor (beta chain) was sequenced within a study of identifying expanded T cells in peripheral blood. General study findings and limits: Technical replicates showed 0.9 to 1.5 changed clones; roughly two weeks about 16; four weeks 19.

Of note for this clone: What it recognizes is unknown.

No infections or other immune events were documented during collection. The V and J ends lost 5 bases and 4 bases, in that order; junction bases with no gene match: 9. Germline V lookup: CDR1 SEHNR, CDR2 FQNEAQ (reference sequence). This CDR3 contains 15 residues. Assay used: immunoSEQ multiplex PCR; TCRdb lists only in-frame clones, some missing. The sample carries about 89,000 clones, about 91% recorded once. Sequenced sample: blood. The receptor's source is a person between 18 and 70 years old in good health. The rearrangement joins TRBV7-9 to TRBJ2-3; 7 nucleotides match TRBD2. The CDR3 DNA sequence: TGTGCCAGCAGCGACTCGCGTGGGGGGGCAGATACGCAGTATTTT. It translates to CASSDSRGGADTQYF.